This TCR beta chain was sequenced in a study of CD8+ T cells in alopecia areata. Notes on the study in general: While patients received tofacitinib, many expanded lesional clones remained present in scalp and blood.

This clone was seen more than once but under ten times. Antigen specificity is unknown. As for treatment: oral pan-JAK inhibitor, 5-10 mg twice daily. Cell sorting was applied to PBMCs, and CD4+ and CD8+ T cells were collected. In each case, RNA was isolated and then reverse transcribed into cDNA as the sequencing template. Data came from immunoSEQ multiplex PCR; TCRdb stores just in-frame clones and leaves some out. The sample carries more than 150,000 clones, 40% to 55% recorded once. The source of this sequence is a human donor with alopecia areata. This specimen consisted of CD8+ T cells sorted from blood, obtained around week 54, from a patient treated with tofacitinib.

The CDR3 region is CASSLAKGQSPEAFF. CDR3 in DNA: TGTGCCAGCAGCTTAGCGAAAGGACAAAGTCCAGAAGCTTTCTTT. The V gene is TRBV7-9, the J gene TRBJ1-1; D is perhaps TRBD1 (5 bases). Trimming removed 0 bases from V and 8 bases from J, with 16 bases in between. The CDR3 is 15 residues long. Germline V lookup: CDR1 SEHNR, CDR2 FQNEAQ (reference sequence).